These 18 T cell receptor beta chains were sequenced from one sample in a study of blood T cell repertoires in COVID-19. Assay used: immunoSEQ multiplex PCR; TCRdb lists only in-frame clones, some missing. This table holds 240,000 or so clones, around 88% found once. The source material was PBMCs or T cells enriched from blood (not recorded which). These receptors originate from a man aged 35-49 years who had recovered from COVID-19.

The rearrangement joins TRBV28 to TRBJ1-5; 8 nucleotides line up with TRBD1. The trim removed 7 bases at V and 2 bases at J, leaving 7 bases unmatched. CDR1 and CDR2 (germline): MDHEN, SYDVKM. The CDR3 is 15 residues long. CDR3 protein: CASTHYRGGNQPQHF. Here the CDR3 DNA reads TGTGCCAGCACCCATTACAGGGGGGGCAATCAGCCCCAGCATTTT. The whole variable domain, filled in from reference TRBV28 and TRBJ1-5, reads DVKVTQSSRYLVKRTGEKVFLECVQDMDHENMFWYRQDPGLGLRLIYFSYDVKMKEKGDIPEGYSVSREKKERFSLILESASTNQTSMYLCASTHYRGGNQPQHFGDGTRLSIL.

This clone is a singleton in its sample. The chain has TRBV9 and TRBJ2-5; 8 bases map to TRBD2. From germline, CDR1 is SGDLS and CDR2 YYNGEE. The CDR3 is 15 residues long. Germline trimming cut 5 bases from V and 1 base from J; bases unmatched to any gene: 7. The CDR3 is CASSTREGVQETQYF. CDR3 coding DNA: TGTGCCAGCAGTACTCGGGAGGGGGTCCAAGAGACCCAGTACTTC.

The table lists this clone with a few counts. This sequence joins TRBV27 and TRBJ1-5, with D unresolved. This CDR3 is 12 amino acids long. Germline V CDR1 and CDR2: MNHEY, SMNVEV (reference sequence). The germline V and J ends were trimmed by 4 bases and 4 bases, with 5 bases remaining between them. The CDR3 DNA sequence: TGTGCCAGCAGTTCACAGAATCAGCCCCAGCATTTT. Its protein is CASSSQNQPQHF.

This clone has only a few counts. The genes are TRBV11-2 and TRBJ1-1, with 7 positions matching TRBD1. Germline V lookup: CDR1 SGHAT, CDR2 FQNNGV. This CDR3 is 14 amino acids long. The V and J ends lost 4 bases and 6 bases, in that order; junction bases with no gene match: 8. As DNA, the CDR3 is TGTGCCAGCAGCTCCAGACAGGGAGTGTCTGAAGCTTTCTTT. It codes for CASSSRQGVSEAFF.

This sequence joins TRBV14 and TRBJ1-5; D gene unclear. Deletions cut 1 base from V and 11 bases from J, with 24 bases between. This CDR3 spans 17 amino acids. The germline CDR1 and CDR2 sequences are SGHDN and FVKESK. CDR3 in amino acids: CASSQASRARNRSAQHF. The CDR3, as DNA: TGTGCCAGCAGCCAAGCCTCGAGGGCCCGGAACAGATCAGCCCAGCATTTT.

This chain joins TRBV13 and TRBJ2-2, with D unresolved. The CDR3 has 16 residues. Between the trimmed V and J ends, which lost 1 base and 0 bases, there was a span of 9 bases. CDR1 PRHDT and CDR2 FYEKMQ come from the germline V gene (reference sequence). In DNA form, the CDR3 reads TGTGCCAGCAGCTTAGTCAGGTCCCCGAACACCGGGGAGCTGTTTTTT. Translation: CASSLVRSPNTGELFF.

V gene TRBV5-1 combines with J gene TRBJ2-7; TRBD1 might be the D (6 bases). Germline V gene data show CDR1 as SGHRS and CDR2 as YFSETQ. Trimming left V 7 bases short and J 2 bases short, with 7 bases between. The CDR3 extends over 11 amino acids. CDR3 sequence reads: CASGDTYEQYF. The DNA of the CDR3 is TGCGCCAGCGGGGACACCTACGAGCAGTACTTC.

The chain is built from TRBV9 and TRBJ2-7; TRBD1 aligns across 8 bases. Germline CDR1 reads SGDLS; CDR2 reads YYNGEE. This CDR3 spans 14 amino acids. After removal of 3 bases from V and 0 bases from J, the junction contained 2 bases not matched to a gene. DNA for the CDR3: TGTGCCAGCAGCGGGGACAGGCACTCCTACGAGCAGTACTTC. It translates to CASSGDRHSYEQYF.

The genes are TRBV7-9 and TRBJ2-1; TRBD1 agrees at 7 bases. The CDR3 spans 15 residues. Germline CDR1 reads SEHNR; CDR2 reads FQNEAQ (reference sequence). Trimming at V came to 3 bases and at J to 3 bases, leaving 5 bases not matched to a gene. CDR3 DNA sequence: TGTGCCAGCAGCTTCCGACAGGGTGGCTACAATGAGCAGTTCTTC. This translates into CASSFRQGGYNEQFF. Drawing the rest from reference TRBV7-9 and TRBJ2-1, the complete variable domain is DTGVSQNPRHKITKRGQNVTFRCDPISEHNRLYWYRQTLGQGPEFLTYFQNEAQLEKSRLLSDRFSAERPKGSFSTLEIQRTEQGDSAMYLCASSFRQGGYNEQFFGPGTRLTVL.

The rearrangement links TRBV27 to TRBJ2-2; D is perhaps TRBD1 (6 bases). The CDR3 covers 14 residues. Per germline, CDR1 MNHEY and CDR2 SMNVEV (reference sequence). Trimming removed 3 bases from V and 6 bases from J, with 11 bases in between. In nucleotides, the CDR3 is TGTGCCAGCAGTTTCAACACAGGGCCCGGGGAGCTGTTTTTT. It yields the protein CASSFNTGPGELFF.

The V and J genes are TRBV9 and TRBJ2-5, with TRBD1 matching 7 bases. This CDR3 is built from 14 residues. Per the germline V gene, CDR1 is SGDLS and CDR2 is YYNGEE. The V and J ends lost 3 bases and 3 bases, in that order; junction bases with no gene match: 5. CDR3 sequence: CASSGPGTEETQYF. The CDR3 DNA is TGTGCCAGCAGCGGACCCGGGACAGAAGAGACCCAGTACTTC.

V usage is TRBV2 and J usage is TRBJ2-3; maybe TRBD2 (5 bases). This CDR3 region has 13 residues. Germline V gene sequence: CDR1 SNHLY, CDR2 FYNNEI. V was trimmed by 7 bases and J by 0 bases, leaving 8 bases between them. CDR3 in amino acids: CASIRGSTDTQYF. Written as DNA, the CDR3 is TGTGCCAGCATTCGGGGAAGCACAGATACGCAGTATTTT. The full variable domain, its missing parts supplied by reference TRBV2 and TRBJ2-3, is EPEVTQTPSHQVTQMGQEVILRCVPISNHLYFYWYRQILGQKVEFLVSFYNNEISEKSEIFDDQFSVERPDGSNFTLKIRSTKLEDSAMYFCASIRGSTDTQYFGPGTRLTVL.

The chain recombines TRBV5-4 with TRBJ2-2, with 8 nucleotides matching TRBD2. The CDR3 runs 14 residues. The V segment lost 3 bases and the J segment 11 bases; nucleotides outside the gene matches: 9. CDR1 SGHNT and CDR2 YYREEE come from the germline V gene (reference sequence). The CDR3 region is CASSWTSSPRELFF. As DNA, the CDR3 is TGTGCCAGCAGCTGGACTAGCAGCCCTCGTGAGCTGTTTTTT.

The rearrangement links TRBV15 to TRBJ2-1; 10 nucleotides line up with TRBD1. The CDR3 loop spans 15 amino acids. Trimming at V came to 1 base and at J to 6 bases, leaving 3 bases not matched to a gene. Germline V gene data show CDR1 as LNHNV and CDR2 as YYDKDF (reference sequence). The chain's CDR3 is CATSRAGQGVNEQFF. DNA of the CDR3: TGTGCCACCAGCAGAGCCGGACAGGGGGTCAATGAGCAGTTCTTC.

The V and J genes are TRBV4-3 and TRBJ1-1; D gene ambiguous. Germline assignment: CDR1 LGHNA and CDR2 YSLEER. This CDR3 is 14 amino acids long. Trimming left V 2 bases short and J 7 bases short, with 14 bases between. As DNA, the CDR3 is TGCGCCAGCAGCCAAAGCCCGTCGGGATATGAAGCTTTCTTT. This translates into CASSQSPSGYEAFF.

V and J are TRBV28 and TRBJ2-3; TRBD2 agrees at 15 bases. Germline assignment: CDR1 MDHEN and CDR2 SYDVKM. This CDR3 is 15 amino acids long. The junction had 11 bases not matched to a gene; V was cut back by 4 bases and J by 15 bases. In DNA, the CDR3 is TGTGCCAGCAGTTACCCCGGGACTAGCGGGAGGCCCCCCTATTTT. It codes for CASSYPGTSGRPPYF.

The rearrangement links TRBV9 to TRBJ1-2, with TRBD1 as a possible D gene (5 bases). The CDR3 length is 19 residues. Germline-derived CDR1 and CDR2 are SGDLS and YYNGEE. The V end lost 0 bases, the J end lost 4 bases, and 25 bases lay between the germline ends. The CDR3 loop reads CASSVGNSGEEGTRYGYTF. The CDR3 coding sequence is TGTGCCAGCAGCGTAGGGAACAGTGGGGAGGAGGGGACCCGCTATGGCTACACCTTC.

The V call is TRBV24-1, the J call TRBJ2-3; 10 nucleotides align to TRBD2. In germline, CDR1 is KGHDR, CDR2 SFDVKD. This CDR3 is 17 amino acids long. The J segment lost 2 bases and the V segment lost 4 bases, leaving 8 bases of the junction unmatched. The CDR3 sequence is CATSDRTSGRTTDTQYF. The DNA for the CDR3 is TGTGCCACCAGTGACCGGACTAGCGGTCGAACCACAGATACGCAGTATTTT.